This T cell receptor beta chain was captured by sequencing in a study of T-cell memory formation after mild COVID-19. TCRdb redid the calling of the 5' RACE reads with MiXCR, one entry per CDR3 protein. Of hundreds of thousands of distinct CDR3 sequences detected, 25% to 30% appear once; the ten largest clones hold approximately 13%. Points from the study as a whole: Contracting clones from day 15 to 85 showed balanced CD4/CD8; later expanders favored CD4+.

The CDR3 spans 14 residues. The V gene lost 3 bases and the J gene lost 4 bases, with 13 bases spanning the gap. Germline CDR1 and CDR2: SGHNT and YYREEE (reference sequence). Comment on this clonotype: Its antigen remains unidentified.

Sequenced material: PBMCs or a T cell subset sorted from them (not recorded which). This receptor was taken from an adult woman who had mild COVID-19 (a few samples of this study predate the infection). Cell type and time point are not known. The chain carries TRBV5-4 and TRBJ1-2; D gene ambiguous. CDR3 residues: CASSSVSRGYGYTF. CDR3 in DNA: TGTGCCAGCAGCTCTGTAAGCAGAGGCTATGGCTACACCTTC.